The 14 T cell receptor beta chains given below trace back to one sample, sequenced in a study of CD8 T cells in ankylosing spondylitis. Each CDR3 protein is one row after TCRdb ran MiXCR on the 5' RACE reads. The table records 300,000 to 400,000 distinct CDR3 sequences, about 14% of them present only once. The sequenced sample consisted of blood, either unsorted or a sorted T cell fraction (not recorded which). These receptors all come from a male donor with ankylosing spondylitis or in good health (not recorded which).

The table lists this clonotype with a few counts. The chain uses TRBV4-1 and TRBJ1-1; D unclear. Germline CDR1 is MGHRA and CDR2 is YSYEKL. This CDR3 has 15 residues. V lost 1 base, J lost 2 bases, and 11 bases lay in between. The CDR3 is CASSQGKGFNTEAFF. As DNA, the CDR3 is TGCGCCAGCAGCCAAGGGAAAGGTTTTAACACTGAAGCTTTCTTT.

The rearrangement joins TRBV5-1 to TRBJ2-1, with 14 bases fitting TRBD2. The J segment lost 4 bases and the V segment lost 3 bases, leaving 6 bases of the junction unmatched. This CDR3 contains 17 residues. Germline V gives CDR1 SGHRS, CDR2 YFSETQ. CDR3 nucleotides: TGCGCCAGCAGCTCCGGGACTAGCGGGAGCCCTTACAATGAGCAGTTCTTC. Its translation: CASSSGTSGSPYNEQFF.

The V gene is TRBV12-3 or TRBV12-4, the J gene TRBJ2-5, with 9 nucleotides matching TRBD1. CDR3 length: 15 residues. V lost 0 bases, J lost 7 bases, and 6 bases stayed unmatched. The CDR3 region has the DNA TGTGCCAGCAGTTTAGCGGGACAGGGCCTTGGGACCCAGTACTTC. Translated, it gives CASSLAGQGLGTQYF.

V usage is TRBV5-1 and J usage is TRBJ2-7, with D maybe TRBD2 (6 bases). CDR3 size: 16 residues. Per the germline V gene, CDR1 is SGHRS and CDR2 is YFSETQ. The germline V and J ends were trimmed by 0 bases and 2 bases, with 15 bases remaining between them. In DNA, the CDR3 is TGCGCCAGCAGCTTGGCCCGGGGGACGGGAGCCTACGAGCAGTACTTC. Protein product: CASSLARGTGAYEQYF. Full variable domain (rest looked up from reference TRBV5-1 and TRBJ2-7): KAGVTQTPRYLIKTRGQQVTLSCSPISGHRSVSWYQQTPGQGLQFLFEYFSETQRNKGNFPGRFSGRQFSNSRSEMNVSTLELGDSALYLCASSLARGTGAYEQYFGPGTRLTVT.

There are many counts of this clonotype. The chain is built from TRBV5-1 and TRBJ2-1; 7 bases map to TRBD1. This CDR3 has 15 amino acids. Germline V gene data show CDR1 as SGHRS and CDR2 as YFSETQ. The V segment lost 0 bases and the J segment 3 bases; nucleotides outside the gene matches: 3. CDR3 nucleotides: TGCGCCAGCAGCTTGGAGGGGGCCGGCTACAATGAGCAGTTCTTC. This translates into CASSLEGAGYNEQFF.

This clonotype showed up many times. Here the CDR3 reads CASSPDRVAKNIQYF. As DNA, the CDR3 is TGTGCCAGCAGTCCAGACAGGGTGGCCAAAAACATTCAGTACTTC. V gene TRBV12-3 or TRBV12-4 combines with J gene TRBJ2-4, with TRBD1 matching 7 bases. V shed 5 bases, J shed 1 base, and the junction held 5 bases outside the gene matches. This CDR3 is 15 amino acids long.

In this sample, this clonotype turned up a few times. This chain connects TRBV20-1 to TRBJ2-2; 9 nucleotides agree with TRBD2. The CDR3 sequence is 17 residues long. With V trimmed by 2 bases and J by 0 bases, 7 bases remained unmatched. Germline CDR1 is DFQATT and CDR2 is SNEGSKA (reference sequence). The CDR3 DNA reads TGCAGTGCTAGACCTATGACTAGCGGCGCGAACACCGGGGAGCTGTTTTTT. Translation gives CSARPMTSGANTGELFF.

V is TRBV4-2 and J is TRBJ2-7; the D gene is possibly TRBD2 (6 bases). V was pared by 0 bases and J by 6 bases, with 18 bases between. Looked up from germline, CDR1 is LGHNA and CDR2 is YNFKEQ. This CDR3 has 16 amino acids. The CDR3 DNA reads TGTGCCAGCAGCCAAGATTGGCTAGCGAGAGATTCCGAGCAGTACTTC. This sequence encodes CASSQDWLARDSEQYF.

The chain combines TRBV5-1 with TRBJ2-3; TRBD1 is a possible D gene (6 bases). The germline CDR1 and CDR2 sequences are SGHRS and YFSETQ. Between the trimmed V and J ends, which lost 3 bases and 6 bases, there was a span of 14 bases. This CDR3 spans 14 amino acids. In DNA, the CDR3 is TGCGCCAGCAGCTCTGCAGGGGTAGGGGATACGCAGTATTTT. This gives the protein CASSSAGVGDTQYF.

The rearrangement joins TRBV20-1 to TRBJ2-3; 9 bases align to TRBD2. Trimming took 3 bases from V and 0 from J; bases not matched to a gene: 10. CDR3 length: 17 residues. Germline lookup yields CDR1 DFQATT and CDR2 SNEGSKA (reference sequence). The CDR3 reads CSASLLAGSASTDTQYF. The CDR3 DNA reads TGCAGTGCTAGTCTTCTAGCGGGGTCCGCTAGCACAGATACGCAGTATTTT.

Many counts were recorded for this clonotype. CDR3 bases: TGTGCCACCAGCAGAGAGGCCGGCACCGGGGAGCTGTTTTTT. It specifies CATSREAGTGELFF. This rearrangement joins TRBV15 to TRBJ2-2; no reliable D call. This CDR3 region has 14 residues. Germline CDR1 reads LNHNV; CDR2 reads YYDKDF (reference sequence). V was clipped by 0 bases and J by 4 bases, with 6 bases between them.

V usage is TRBV5-1 and J usage is TRBJ1-1, with a weak D call TRBD1 (6 bases). CDR1 and CDR2 (germline): SGHRS, YFSETQ. This CDR3 has 14 amino acids. The germline V and J ends were trimmed by 4 bases and 4 bases, with 14 bases remaining between them. The CDR3 DNA follows: TGCGCCAGCAGCCCCGGAGGGGGTACCACTGAAGCTTTCTTT. Its protein product is CASSPGGGTTEAFF.

This clonotype showed up just a few times. The V call is TRBV7-2, the J call TRBJ2-2, with D perhaps given as TRBD1 or TRBD2 (6 bases each). The V gene's germline CDR1 is SGHTA and CDR2 FQGNSA. The CDR3 length is 15 residues. V gave up 6 bases and J gave up 0 bases, with 11 bases separating them. The CDR3 region is CASRGGISNTGELFF. CDR3 bases: TGTGCCAGCAGAGGGGGGATTTCGAACACCGGGGAGCTGTTTTTT.

This clonotype was found many times. The CDR3 is CASSLASTQGTHYEQYF. As DNA, the CDR3 is TGTGCCAGCAGTTTAGCGAGCACTCAGGGAACCCACTACGAGCAGTACTTC. The chain has TRBV12-3 or TRBV12-4 and TRBJ2-7; D is perhaps TRBD1 (5 bases). Trimming pared 0 bases from V and 3 bases from J, leaving 18 bases between. The CDR3 runs to 17 residues.